One and the same sample provided the 16 T cell receptor beta chains below, sequenced in a study of T cell responses to AZD1222 COVID-19 vaccine. TCRdb keeps only in-frame clones here, not all; method: immunoSEQ multiplex PCR. The data hold approximately 100,000 clones, with less than 95% observed a single time. The sample consisted of peripheral blood, taken on day 0 of AZD1222 vaccination. The receptor source for this set is an adult in good health.

This clone was observed a handful of times. The chain combines TRBV7-3 with TRBJ2-2; weak D call: TRBD1 (6 bases). This CDR3 is 19 amino acids long. Trimming left V 1 base short and J 5 bases short, with 23 bases between. Germline CDR1 reads SGHTA; CDR2 reads FQGTGA. CDR3 sequence: CASSLNPTISTGPTGELFF. CDR3 bases: TGTGCCAGCAGCTTAAACCCAACCATCTCGACAGGACCAACCGGGGAGCTGTTTTTT.

This clone was seen only once. The chain couples TRBV27 to TRBJ2-7; tentatively, D is TRBD2 (6 bases). Germline V gene sequence: CDR1 MNHEY, CDR2 SMNVEV (reference sequence). This CDR3 comprises 14 residues. The ends were cut back, 6 bases at V and 5 bases at J, with 17 bases in the middle. For the CDR3, the DNA is TGTGCCAGCAGGAGTATCGTCGGGGGTCACGAGCAGTACTTC. It translates to CASRSIVGGHEQYF.

The chain recombines TRBV19 with TRBJ1-1; weak D call: TRBD1 (5 bases). V was cut by 3 bases and J by 8 bases, with 7 bases left in between. This CDR3 has 11 residues. Germline-derived CDR1 and CDR2 are LNHDA and SQIVND (reference sequence). DNA of the CDR3: TGTGCCAGTAGTATGTGGGGGGAAGCTTTCTTT. Protein: CASSMWGEAFF.

This clone appeared a few times. Additional DNA sequences in this sample encode the identical CDR3. The rearrangement links TRBV4-3 to TRBJ1-2; D not certain. V lost 1 base and J 4 bases, leaving 10 bases between the germline ends. The CDR3 length is 14 residues. CDR1 and CDR2 from the germline V gene are LGHNA and YSLEER. The CDR3 is CASSQGSGSYGYTF. CDR3 DNA: TGCGCCAGCAGCCAAGGCTCGGGCAGCTATGGCTACACCTTC.

The genes are TRBV27 and TRBJ2-5; D remains unclear. CDR1 and CDR2 from the germline V gene are MNHEY and SMNVEV (reference sequence). Trimming cost V 2 bases and J 2 bases, with 6 bases left between them. CDR3 length equals 13 residues. The CDR3 spells CASSLRRQETQYF. Here the CDR3 DNA reads TGTGCCAGCAGTTTACGCAGACAAGAGACCCAGTACTTC.

The rearrangement links TRBV25-1 to TRBJ2-4; a weak D match, TRBD2 (5 bases). The CDR3 extends over 14 amino acids. V lost 1 base and J 3 bases, leaving 7 bases between the germline ends. Germline loops: CDR1 MGHDK, CDR2 SYGVNS. CDR3 sequence reads: CASSEWENKNIQYF. In DNA, the CDR3 is TGTGCCAGCAGTGAATGGGAGAACAAAAACATTCAGTACTTC.

The rearrangement links TRBV27 to TRBJ2-5; possible D gene TRBD2, 5 bases. CDR1 and CDR2 (germline): MNHEY, SMNVEV (reference sequence). The CDR3 has 12 residues. V lost 4 bases and J lost 5, with 8 bases in between. CDR3 residues: CASSSRGETQYF. CDR3 coding DNA: TGTGCCAGCAGTTCACGAGGGGAGACCCAGTACTTC.

The J gene is TRBJ1-6, the V gene TRBV30; 7 bases line up with TRBD1. V lost 6 bases and J lost 6; bases outside the gene matches: 8. The CDR3 loop spans 14 amino acids. From germline, CDR1 is GTSNPN and CDR2 SVGIG (reference sequence). The CDR3 nucleotides read TGTGCCTGCGACCTGGGACAGCTTAATTCACCCCTCCACTTT. Its protein product is CACDLGQLNSPLHF.

This chain links TRBV7-2 with TRBJ1-2, with D uncertain. Germline V gene lookup returns CDR1 SGHTA and CDR2 FQGNSA. There are 15 residues in the CDR3. V lost 1 base, J lost 4 bases, and 13 bases lay in between. CDR3 in DNA: TGTGCCAGCAGCTTAGACCGCTCGCGAGGCTATGGCTACACCTTC. Amino acid sequence: CASSLDRSRGYGYTF.

V usage is TRBV7-8 and J usage is TRBJ1-5, with a possible D match to TRBD1 (6 bases). The CDR3 has 15 residues. Germline CDR1 and CDR2: SGHVS and FQNEAQ. V was trimmed by 2 bases and J by 4 bases, leaving 12 bases between them. CDR3 nucleotides: TGTGCCAGCAGCTTATACAGGGTGGGAAATCAGCCCCAGCATTTT. This translates into CASSLYRVGNQPQHF.

This chain links TRBV11-2 with TRBJ2-1, with D possibly being TRBD1 (6 bases). The CDR3 totals 15 residues. The germline gives CDR1 SGHAT, CDR2 FQNNGV. With 5 bases removed from V and 2 bases from J, the gap between germline ends came to 13 bases. In DNA, the CDR3 is TGTGCCAGCAGCCCACTACAGGGAACCTACAATGAGCAGTTCTTC. It yields the protein CASSPLQGTYNEQFF.

The V call is TRBV27, the J call TRBJ2-7; TRBD1 matches at 10 bases. This CDR3 is 15 amino acids long. CDR1 and CDR2 (germline): MNHEY, SMNVEV (reference sequence). The J segment lost 2 bases and the V segment lost 4 bases, leaving 5 bases of the junction unmatched. The CDR3 sequence is CASSYTGQGAYEQYF. In DNA, the CDR3 is TGTGCCAGCAGTTATACTGGACAGGGGGCCTACGAGCAGTACTTC.

V and J are TRBV7-9 and TRBJ1-4; D might be TRBD1 (5 bases). CDR1 SEHNR and CDR2 FQNEAQ come from the germline V gene (reference sequence). This CDR3 has 14 amino acids. V was cut by 2 bases and J by 6 bases, with 10 bases left in between. The CDR3 reads CASSLSRDDEKLFF. The CDR3 coding sequence is TGTGCCAGCAGCTTATCCAGGGATGATGAAAAACTGTTTTTT.

In its sample, this clone was seen once. The chain uses TRBV19 and TRBJ2-7, with D possibly matching TRBD2 (5 bases). Trimming cost V 5 bases and J 1 base, with 12 bases left between them. Germline V gene lookup returns CDR1 LNHDA and CDR2 SQIVND (reference sequence). This CDR3 spans 14 amino acids. The CDR3 DNA sequence: TGTGCCAGTAGTTTGAGGGCCCGATCCTACGAGCAGTACTTC. It encodes CASSLRARSYEQYF.

V is TRBV12-5 and J is TRBJ2-6, with TRBD1 matching 9 bases. Germline-derived CDR1 and CDR2 are LGHNT and FRNRAP. J lost 0 bases, V lost 3 bases, and 9 bases had no gene match. The CDR3 runs 19 residues. The CDR3 DNA reads TGTGCTAGTGGTTTCACAGGGGGCCTCCTGAGCTCTGGGGCCAACGTCCTGACTTTC. It translates to CASGFTGGLLSSGANVLTF.

This chain joins TRBV5-1 and TRBJ2-5; 9 bases line up with TRBD1. Germline assignment: CDR1 SGHRS and CDR2 YFSETQ. V shed 4 bases and J 6 bases; nucleotides not matched to a gene: 7. The CDR3 covers 14 residues. CDR3 bases: TGCGCCAGCAGCCCGGAGACAGGGGGGAAGACCCAGTACTTC. This sequence encodes CASSPETGGKTQYF.